This entry lists 32 T cell receptor beta chains sequenced from one sample in a study of blood T cell repertoires in COVID-19. Sequencing used immunoSEQ multiplex PCR; TCRdb keeps in-frame clones, though not all of them. The sample records tens of thousands of clones, approximately 89% being singletons. Sequencing was performed on peripheral blood. Receptors were obtained from a man in his 70s with active or convalescent COVID-19.

This clone was detected only once. The rearrangement uses TRBV5-6 and TRBJ2-5, with D possibly TRBD2 on 6 matching bases. CDR3 length equals 14 residues. V was clipped by 0 bases and J by 6 bases, with 12 bases between them. The germline CDR1 and CDR2 sequences are SGHDT and YYEEEE. The CDR3 bases are TGTGCCAGCAGCTTGGCCGCGGGGAAGAAGACCCAGTACTTC. It codes for CASSLAAGKKTQYF.

The chain uses TRBV7-8 and TRBJ1-6; possible D gene TRBD1, 6 bases. Germline assignment: CDR1 SGHVS and CDR2 FQNEAQ. With 0 bases removed from V and 6 bases from J, the gap between germline ends came to 9 bases. CDR3 length: 15 residues. The CDR3 nucleotides are TGTGCCAGCAGCTTAGCTGAGGGGGTTAATTCACCCCTCCACTTT. Translated: CASSLAEGVNSPLHF.

The rearrangement joins TRBV29-1 to TRBJ2-5; 8 bases fit TRBD2. The trim removed 2 bases at V and 2 bases at J, leaving 4 bases unmatched. The CDR3 covers 14 residues. CDR1 SQVTM and CDR2 ANQGSEA come from the germline V gene. CDR3 loop: CSVERRGAQETQYF. The CDR3 DNA reads TGCAGCGTTGAAAGGCGGGGGGCACAAGAGACCCAGTACTTC.

The chain links TRBV5-6 to TRBJ2-3; no firm D call. The CDR3 contains 16 residues. CDR1 is SGHDT and CDR2 is YYEEEE in the germline V gene. V dropped 1 base and J dropped 0 bases, with 12 bases sitting between them. CDR3 sequence: CASSLLEYSSTDTQYF. The CDR3 DNA is TGTGCCAGCAGCTTGTTAGAGTACTCTAGCACAGATACGCAGTATTTT.

Comment on this clone: Other DNA sequences in the sample encode the same CDR3. V usage is TRBV5-1 and J usage is TRBJ2-7, with 7 bases identical to TRBD1. Germline V gene sequence: CDR1 SGHRS, CDR2 YFSETQ. This CDR3 has 14 amino acids. The junction had 2 bases not matched to a gene; V was cut back by 0 bases and J by 2 bases. This chain's CDR3 is CASSLGQGPYEQYF. The DNA for the CDR3 is TGCGCCAGCAGCTTGGGACAGGGACCCTACGAGCAGTACTTC.

The rearrangement links TRBV4-1 to TRBJ1-6; D is unresolved. The CDR3 extends over 15 amino acids. Germline V lookup: CDR1 MGHRA, CDR2 YSYEKL. V lost 4 bases, J lost 8 bases, and 15 bases lay in between. The CDR3 here is CASSRSTVVDSPLHF. For the CDR3, the DNA is TGCGCCAGCAGCCGATCCACGGTTGTAGATTCACCCCTCCACTTT.

The chain combines TRBV9 with TRBJ1-1; maybe TRBD1 (6 bases). Deletions cut 4 bases from V and 2 bases from J, with 15 bases between. Germline lookup yields CDR1 SGDLS and CDR2 YYNGEE. The CDR3 length is 15 residues. CDR3: CASSRERGLNTEAFF. CDR3 sequence (DNA): TGTGCCAGCAGCCGAGAAAGGGGGTTAAACACTGAAGCTTTCTTT.

This chain uses TRBV7-6 with TRBJ2-1; 9 bases align to TRBD1. Looked up from germline, CDR1 is SGHVS and CDR2 is FNYEAQ. Unmatched junction bases numbered 13, after V lost 5 bases and J lost 8 bases. This CDR3 is 16 amino acids long. CDR3 sequence (DNA): TGTGCCAGCAGCCGATACCGGGACAGGGTGGACGATGAGCAGTTCTTC. It codes for CASSRYRDRVDDEQFF. Drawing the rest from reference TRBV7-6 and TRBJ2-1, the complete variable domain is GAGVSQSPRYKVTKRGQDVALRCDPISGHVSLYWYRQALGQGPEFLTYFNYEAQQDKSGLPNDRFSAERPEGSISTLTIQRTEQRDSAMYRCASSRYRDRVDDEQFFGPGTRLTVL.

The rearrangement joins TRBV9 to TRBJ2-3; TRBD2 agrees at 10 bases. The J segment lost 5 bases and the V segment lost 0 bases, leaving 6 bases of the junction unmatched. Looked up from germline, CDR1 is SGDLS and CDR2 is YYNGEE. The CDR3 loop spans 16 amino acids. The CDR3 sequence is CASSVEAGGQGDTQYF. The CDR3 DNA is TGTGCCAGCAGCGTAGAAGCGGGGGGGCAGGGAGATACGCAGTATTTT.

This clone was counted a few times. This sequence joins TRBV5-6 and TRBJ1-6, with D perhaps TRBD1 (6 bases). The V gene's germline CDR1 is SGHDT and CDR2 YYEEEE. With 1 base removed from V and 0 bases from J, the gap between germline ends came to 11 bases. The CDR3 sequence is 17 residues long. The CDR3 region is CASSLRIGGSYNSPLHF. The CDR3 DNA is TGTGCCAGCAGCTTGAGGATAGGGGGCTCCTATAATTCACCCCTCCACTTT.

This clone has just one count. The chain recombines TRBV7-2 with TRBJ2-3; perhaps TRBD2 as D (5 bases). The CDR3 runs to 13 residues. Germline V lookup: CDR1 SGHTA, CDR2 FQGNSA. Deletions cut 3 bases from V and 4 bases from J, with 8 bases between. CDR3: CASSFSVADTQYF. CDR3 coding DNA: TGTGCCAGCAGCTTTAGCGTAGCAGATACGCAGTATTTT.

V usage is TRBV6-5 and J usage is TRBJ2-7, with D tentatively TRBD2 (5 bases). This CDR3 spans 13 amino acids. V gave up 4 bases and J gave up 0 bases, with 7 bases separating them. Germline CDR1 reads MNHEY; CDR2 reads SVGAGI. Here the CDR3 reads CASSFRDSYEQYF. CDR3 DNA: TGTGCCAGCAGTTTCCGGGACTCCTACGAGCAGTACTTC.

The rearrangement joins TRBV7-2 to TRBJ2-7; TRBD2 matches 8 bases. The junction had 6 bases not matched to a gene; V was cut back by 1 base and J by 4 bases. This CDR3 region has 15 residues. Germline CDR1 reads SGHTA; CDR2 reads FQGNSA. CDR3 residues: CASSLGRGDIYEQYF. CDR3 bases: TGTGCCAGCAGCTTAGGGCGGGGGGACATTTACGAGCAGTACTTC.

The chain is built from TRBV11-3 and TRBJ2-1; D is possibly TRBD2 (5 bases). Germline CDR1 reads SGHNT; CDR2 reads YENEEA. The CDR3 runs 13 residues. V was shortened by 2 bases and J by 7 bases, with 9 bases between the two germline ends. DNA of the CDR3: TGTGCCAGCAGCTTAAACGGGGAGAATGAGCAGTTCTTC. As protein: CASSLNGENEQFF. The entire variable domain, with the rest obtained from reference TRBV11-3 and TRBJ2-1, is as follows: EAGVVQSPRYKIIEKKQPVAFWCNPISGHNTLYWYLQNLGQGPELLIRYENEEAVDDSQLPKDRFSAERLKGVDSTLKIQPAELGDSAVYLCASSLNGENEQFFGPGTRLTVL.

This clone was recorded once. The genes are TRBV24-1 and TRBJ1-1; 8 bases match TRBD1. Germline lookup yields CDR1 KGHDR and CDR2 SFDVKD. J was trimmed by 5 bases and V by 9 bases; bases with no gene match: 7. The CDR3 has 13 amino acids. The CDR3 here is CATSDRGETEAFF. DNA of the CDR3: TGTGCCACCTCTGACAGGGGAGAGACTGAAGCTTTCTTT.

The chain has TRBV4-1 and TRBJ1-1; D gene ambiguous. This CDR3 spans 14 amino acids. Per the germline V gene, CDR1 is MGHRA and CDR2 is YSYEKL. Trimming left V 0 bases short and J 0 bases short, with 5 bases between. CDR3 DNA sequence: TGCGCCAGCAGCCAAGACGAGATGAACACTGAAGCTTTCTTT. Encoded protein: CASSQDEMNTEAFF.

The chain is built from TRBV11-2 and TRBJ1-6; perhaps TRBD1 as D (6 bases). The CDR3 spans 15 residues. Germline CDR1 reads SGHAT; CDR2 reads FQNNGV. The V gene lost 1 base and the J gene lost 7 bases, with 11 bases spanning the gap. In nucleotides, the CDR3 is TGTGCCAGCAGCTTAGCGGGGGGGCGGAATTCACCCCTCCACTTT. Translation gives CASSLAGGRNSPLHF.

The V and J genes are TRBV19 and TRBJ1-2, with TRBD1 matching 11 bases. Germline lookup yields CDR1 LNHDA and CDR2 SQIVND (reference sequence). CDR3 length: 14 residues. Unmatched junction bases numbered 1, after V lost 4 bases and J lost 3 bases. The CDR3 DNA sequence: TGTGCCAGTAGTAGGGACAGGGGGTACTATGGCTACACCTTC. Its translation is CASSRDRGYYGYTF.

The rearrangement uses TRBV5-1 and TRBJ1-4; TRBD1 agrees at 7 bases. Germline V gene lookup returns CDR1 SGHRS and CDR2 YFSETQ. The junction had 5 bases not matched to a gene; V was cut back by 0 bases and J by 0 bases. The CDR3 runs 17 residues. Here the CDR3 DNA reads TGCGCCAGCAGCTTGGATGGGGGACAGTCAACTAATGAAAAACTGTTTTTT. Translating gives CASSLDGGQSTNEKLFF.

V is TRBV3-1 (or the pseudogene TRBV3-2) and J is TRBJ1-5; D unclear. The germline V gene encodes CDR1 LGHDT and CDR2 YNNKEL (reference sequence). Deletions cut 1 base from V and 9 bases from J, with 10 bases between. The CDR3 is made up of 13 amino acids. The CDR3 DNA reads as TGTGCCAGCAGCCAAGGAGTCCCGGGGCCCCAGCATTTT. Protein product: CASSQGVPGPQHF.

The V and J genes are TRBV6-6 and TRBJ2-3; D not resolved. The V gene lost 2 bases and the J gene lost 1 base, with 7 bases spanning the gap. CDR1 MNHNY and CDR2 SVGAGI come from the germline V gene (reference sequence). The CDR3 length is 14 residues. The CDR3 bases are TGTGCCAGCAGTTACACGACACGCACAGATACGCAGTATTTT. This codes for CASSYTTRTDTQYF.

As DNA, the CDR3 is TGTGCCAGCAGCGCCAGGACAGGGGTTATGAACACTGAAGCTTTCTTT. Its protein product is CASSARTGVMNTEAFF. The chain uses TRBV11-2 and TRBJ1-1, with 9 nucleotides matching TRBD1. V lost 5 bases, J lost 0 bases, and 7 bases stayed unmatched. CDR1 is SGHAT, CDR2 FQNNGV, per germline. The CDR3 extends over 16 amino acids.

This clone has a handful of counts. V gene TRBV7-2 combines with J gene TRBJ1-1; 8 nucleotides line up with TRBD1. J was trimmed by 3 bases and V by 5 bases; bases with no gene match: 5. The CDR3 totals 14 residues. The V gene's germline CDR1 is SGHTA and CDR2 FQGNSA. The CDR3 sequence is CASSIQGGDTEAFF. CDR3 nucleotides: TGTGCCAGCAGCATACAGGGGGGGGACACTGAAGCTTTCTTT.

The chain links TRBV19 to TRBJ2-1, with 8 positions matching TRBD2. From germline, CDR1 is LNHDA and CDR2 SQIVND (reference sequence). V lost 1 base and J lost 7; bases outside the gene matches: 3. This CDR3 spans 14 amino acids. The CDR3 DNA reads as TGTGCCAGTAGTATAGCGGGGGGGCCTAATGAGCAGTTCTTC. It translates to CASSIAGGPNEQFF.

This chain uses TRBV5-1 with TRBJ1-6; no clear D gene. Trimming left V 0 bases short and J 4 bases short, with 8 bases between. CDR1 and CDR2 (germline): SGHRS, YFSETQ. The CDR3 extends over 15 amino acids. The CDR3 DNA is TGCGCCAGCAGCTTGGTAACAAGTTATAATTCACCCCTCCACTTT. It yields the protein CASSLVTSYNSPLHF.

V gene TRBV19 combines with J gene TRBJ1-5, with 7 bases identical to TRBD1. This CDR3 is built from 13 residues. V trimming: 8 bases; J trimming: 4 bases; junction bases outside the gene matches: 5. The germline gives CDR1 LNHDA, CDR2 SQIVND (reference sequence). The CDR3 sequence is CASQGQLNQPQHF. DNA of the CDR3: TGTGCCAGTCAGGGACAGTTAAATCAGCCCCAGCATTTT.

The rearrangement uses TRBV7-2 and TRBJ2-3; 8 nucleotides match TRBD2. Losses at the gene ends were 5 bases for V and 4 bases for J; bases not matched to a gene: 5. The CDR3 runs 14 residues. From germline, CDR1 is SGHTA and CDR2 FQGNSA. The CDR3 here is CASSPPSGSDTQYF. The CDR3 nucleotides are TGTGCCAGCAGCCCCCCTAGCGGGTCAGATACGCAGTATTTT.

The chain couples TRBV30 to TRBJ1-1; TRBD1 matches at 9 bases. This CDR3 spans 15 amino acids. Germline V gene lookup returns CDR1 GTSNPN and CDR2 SVGIG (reference sequence). V gave up 3 bases and J gave up 2 bases; unmatched junction bases: 7. CDR3 sequence (DNA): TGTGCCTGGAGCCACCCGGGACAGGGCAACACTGAAGCTTTCTTT. Its protein product is CAWSHPGQGNTEAFF. Full variable domain (missing parts from reference TRBV30 and TRBJ1-1): SQTIHQWPATLVQPVGSPLSLECTVEGTSNPNLYWYRQAAGRGLQLLFYSVGIGQISSEVPQNLSASRPQDRQFILSSKKLLLSDSGFYLCAWSHPGQGNTEAFFGQGTRLTVV.

The chain combines TRBV2 with TRBJ1-2; D call uncertain. The CDR3 has 12 amino acids. CDR1 is SNHLY and CDR2 is FYNNEI in the germline V gene. Trimming cost V 8 bases and J 13 bases, with 20 bases left between them. The CDR3 DNA is TGTGCCAGCGCCACCGGACTGCTTGAGTCCACCTTC. Translating gives CASATGLLESTF.

The V call is TRBV7-8, the J call TRBJ2-7; 7 bases fit TRBD1. V gave up 5 bases and J gave up 7 bases; unmatched junction bases: 14. This CDR3 is 15 amino acids long. Germline V CDR1 and CDR2: SGHVS, FQNEAQ. CDR3 sequence: CASSQPRTGTREQYF. CDR3 coding DNA: TGTGCCAGCAGCCAACCGAGGACAGGTACGCGGGAGCAGTACTTC.

The rearrangement uses TRBV12-3 or TRBV12-4 and TRBJ2-5, with a possible D match to TRBD1 (6 bases). The V end was cut by 6 bases, the J end by 2 bases, with 10 bases between. The CDR3 spans 13 residues. Here the CDR3 reads CASRRDRQETQYF. The CDR3 DNA reads TGTGCCAGCAGGCGCGACAGGCAAGAGACCCAGTACTTC.

This chain connects TRBV24-1 to TRBJ2-1; D gene unclear. The CDR3 runs 16 residues. V lost 4 bases, J lost 0 bases, and 12 bases lay in between. CDR1 is KGHDR and CDR2 is SFDVKD in the germline V gene. DNA for the CDR3: TGTGCCACCAGTGAGCATAGAACCACCTCCTACAATGAGCAGTTCTTC. Amino acid sequence: CATSEHRTTSYNEQFF.